One sample yielded the 11 T cell receptor beta chains listed below, sequenced in a study of T cell clonotyping in hematopoietic cell transplantation. The protocol was immunoSEQ multiplex PCR, while the TCRdb copy is restricted to in-frame clones and leaves out a portion. The table has 9,500 to 13,000 clones, roughly nine tenths seen once. The sample here was PBMCs, taken 100 days after allogeneic stem cell transplant. Every receptor here comes from a female patient over 55 who had an allogeneic stem cell transplant from an unrelated donor, so the T cells may come from the graft donor. Some clones in this sample may be carry-over from other donors' samples.

The chain combines TRBV5-6 with TRBJ1-1; D is perhaps TRBD1 (5 bases). The germline V and J ends were trimmed by 3 bases and 0 bases, with 12 bases remaining between them. The CDR3 is made up of 15 amino acids. CDR1 is SGHDT and CDR2 is YYEEEE in the germline V gene. In nucleotides, the CDR3 is TGTGCCAGCAGCTCCCTCTTGGGGCTGAACACTGAAGCTTTCTTT. It translates to CASSSLLGLNTEAFF.

For the CDR3, the DNA is TGTGCCAGCAGCCAAGATCAGGTCACTCGGCGGGCTAATGAAAAACTGTTTTTT. Its protein is CASSQDQVTRRANEKLFF. V and J are TRBV4-2 and TRBJ1-4; the D is unclear. V lost 0 bases and J 3 bases, leaving 17 bases between the germline ends. CDR1 LGHNA and CDR2 YNFKEQ come from the germline V gene. The CDR3 has 18 residues.

J is TRBJ2-5 and V is TRBV4-3, with 9 bases lining up with TRBD2. Germline V gene sequence: CDR1 LGHNA, CDR2 YSLEER. This CDR3 has 14 residues. The ends lost 0 bases at V and 5 bases at J; junction bases unmatched: 1. The CDR3 DNA follows: TGCGCCAGCAGCCAAGAGCGGGGGGGGGAGACCCAGTACTTC. It is translated as CASSQERGGETQYF.

The genes are TRBV14 and TRBJ1-2, with D hard to call. CDR3 size: 11 residues. Trimming took 3 bases from V and 8 from J, leaving 7 bases between them. Germline values: CDR1 SGHDN, CDR2 FVKESK. As DNA, the CDR3 is TGTGCCAGCAGCCAGGGTTGGGGCTACACCTTC. It encodes CASSQGWGYTF.

This sequence joins TRBV5-6 and TRBJ1-2; no reliable D call. Trimming cost V 0 bases and J 2 bases, with 11 bases left between them. The CDR3 spans 15 residues. Germline V lookup: CDR1 SGHDT, CDR2 YYEEEE. In DNA, the CDR3 is TGTGCCAGCAGCTTGGGTGGCGTGGGGAACTATGGCTACACCTTC. Translated: CASSLGGVGNYGYTF.

The chain uses TRBV4-1 and TRBJ1-2; D is uncertain. Germline CDR1 and CDR2: MGHRA and YSYEKL. The length of the CDR3 is 13 residues. Trimming removed 1 base at V and 5 bases at J, with 8 bases between. CDR3 region: CASSQVDRYGYTF. The CDR3 bases are TGCGCCAGCAGCCAAGTCGACCGATATGGCTACACCTTC.

The chain uses TRBV19 and TRBJ2-5; 7 nucleotides align to TRBD2. The V and J ends lost 6 bases and 2 bases, in that order; junction bases with no gene match: 12. CDR1 LNHDA and CDR2 SQIVND come from the germline V gene (reference sequence). The CDR3 sequence is 16 residues long. CDR3 DNA: TGTGCCAGTAGCCGAGGGGCTAGCGGACGACAAGAGACCCAGTACTTC. It translates to CASSRGASGRQETQYF.

This rearrangement joins TRBV29-1 to TRBJ2-1; D is unresolved. V lost 4 bases and J 2 bases, leaving 9 bases between the germline ends. The CDR3 contains 13 residues. Germline V lookup: CDR1 SQVTM, CDR2 ANQGSEA. The CDR3 sequence: CSVAQVAYNEQFF. For the CDR3, the DNA is TGCAGCGTTGCCCAAGTGGCCTACAATGAGCAGTTCTTC.

The rearrangement joins TRBV7-9 to TRBJ2-1; D ambiguous. The CDR3 covers 12 residues. The V and J ends lost 4 bases and 5 bases respectively, with 6 bases between them. Looked up from germline, CDR1 is SEHNR and CDR2 is FQNEAQ (reference sequence). Here the CDR3 reads CASSWLNNEQFF. CDR3 bases: TGTGCCAGCAGCTGGTTGAACAATGAGCAGTTCTTC.

The chain has TRBV30 and TRBJ2-3; 9 nucleotides align to TRBD2. With V trimmed by 1 base and J by 5 bases, 10 bases remained unmatched. Germline loops: CDR1 GTSNPN, CDR2 SVGIG (reference sequence). This CDR3 region has 16 residues. Written as DNA, the CDR3 is TGTGCCTGGAGTGAAAAGGCGGGAGGGCCAGGAGATACGCAGTATTTT. Its protein is CAWSEKAGGPGDTQYF. Combining the CDR3 with reference TRBV30 and TRBJ2-3 gives the whole variable domain SQTIHQWPATLVQPVGSPLSLECTVEGTSNPNLYWYRQAAGRGLQLLFYSVGIGQISSEVPQNLSASRPQDRQFILSSKKLLLSDSGFYLCAWSEKAGGPGDTQYFGPGTRLTVL.

The chain links TRBV28 to TRBJ2-1, with 8 bases aligning to TRBD2. The trim removed 5 bases at V and 8 bases at J, leaving 11 bases unmatched. The CDR3 spans 15 residues. In germline, CDR1 is MDHEN, CDR2 SYDVKM. CDR3 nucleotide sequence: TGTGCCAGCAGTCCGGGGGGGGGCGTCGGAGATGAGCAGTTCTTC. Translation: CASSPGGGVGDEQFF.